The text below deals with one T cell receptor beta chain. The table lists this clonotype with many counts. The antigen it binds to is not known. No base qualities exist here, and no much larger clone lies one base off it. The record originates from a study of CD8 T cells in ankylosing spondylitis (dated by TCRdb to the late 2010s). Looking at the study overall: The study set out to find disease-linked TCR variants by profiling T cell receptor beta repertoires in ankylosing spondylitis patients and healthy donors. Peripheral blood samples were taken, and synovial fluid was additionally collected from ankylosing spondylitis patients. In total, the full study cohort was made up of 100 to 140 healthy donors and about two dozen ankylosing spondylitis patients. Paper-wide results and their limitations: Blood from ankylosing spondylitis patients appeared to be characterized by a TCR beta motif made up of under ten highly homologous amino acid variants. The disease-linked clones had a CD8+ phenotype and were found at relatively low frequencies in peripheral blood. Significant enrichment of the disease-linked clones was reported in matched synovial fluid samples from ankylosing spondylitis patients. Some of the motif variants had been reported before in the synovial fluid and blood of reactive arthritis patients, a finding that suggests common disease-initiation mechanisms.

The sequencing machine was an Illumina HiSeq 2500. TCR beta libraries were prepared by quantitative 5'-RACE with molecular barcodes. On the study's bioinformatics: A new computational method, built on a probabilistic model of VDJ rearrangement, was used to identify disease-linked TCR variants. TCRdb trimmed public reads at Q25 via fastp, called clones via MiXCR and kept in-frame beta chains. Each CDR3 protein gets just one entry, which takes the most common genes and DNA from the rows behind it. TCRdb, not the original authors, processed these V and J calls. A total of 150,000 to 200,000 distinct CDR3 sequences appear in this sample, 10% to 15% of them only once. The biggest ten clones account for approximately 11% of the sample. As encoded in the germline V gene, CDR1 is SGHVS while CDR2 is FQNEAQ. The V end loses 7 bases and the J end loses 12 bases, and a stretch of 10 bases separates them. The CDR3 sequence holds 10 residues, the cysteine and phenylalanine included. Solely the CDR3 DNA is kept, with 30 bases framed from the first base.

The chain links TRBV7-8 with TRBJ1-5; confidence is insufficient to name the D gene. The clonotype originates from a female donor with ankylosing spondylitis or in good health (not recorded which). The sample comprised blood, either unsorted or a sorted T cell fraction (not recorded which). The CDR3 region: CASKGEIQHF. DNA sequence: TGTGCCAGCAAGGGTGAGATCCAGCATTTT.